Listed here are 10 T cell receptor beta chains from one sample, sequenced in a study of blood T cell repertoires in COVID-19. The protocol was immunoSEQ multiplex PCR, while the TCRdb copy is restricted to in-frame clones and leaves out a portion. The profile shows 23,000 or so clones, around 90% of them singletons. The specimen was peripheral blood. These receptors were collected from a woman in her sixties or seventies with active COVID-19.

As to this clone: At one boundary the junction diverges from the germline segment, which might be a read error. This chain uses TRBV7-7 with TRBJ2-5; TRBD2 matches at 9 bases. This CDR3 comprises 15 residues. The germline gives CDR1 SSHAT, CDR2 FNYEAQ (reference sequence). This CDR3 is CASSLGSGGRETQYF. The CDR3 DNA is TGTGCTAGCAGCTTAGGTAGCGGGGGCAGGGAGACCCAGTACTTC.

The chain combines TRBV3-1 (or the pseudogene TRBV3-2) with TRBJ2-5; no clear D. The CDR3 runs to 12 residues. V lost 2 bases, J lost 4 bases, and 5 bases lay in between. Germline loops: CDR1 LGHDT, CDR2 YNNKEL (reference sequence). The CDR3 region has the DNA TGTGCCAGCAGCCAAAGTAGAGAGACCCAGTACTTC. Residues: CASSQSRETQYF.

This clone is a singleton in its sample. The CDR3 DNA reads TGTGCCAGTAGTCCGGGACAGGGATTTAGCAATCAGCCCCAGCATTTT. The encoded protein is CASSPGQGFSNQPQHF. V is TRBV19 and J is TRBJ1-5, with 9 bases identical to TRBD1. V was clipped by 5 bases and J by 0 bases; unmatched bases: 5. There are 16 residues in the CDR3. The germline V gene has CDR1 LNHDA and CDR2 SQIVND (reference sequence). The complete variable domain, with remaining parts taken from reference TRBV19 and TRBJ1-5, reads DGGITQSPKYLFRKEGQNVTLSCEQNLNHDAMYWYRQDPGQGLRLIYYSQIVNDFQKGDIAEGYSVSREKKESFPLTVTSAQKNPTAFYLCASSPGQGFSNQPQHFGDGTRLSIL.

The chain's CDR3 is CASSPRVQGGYNEQFF. Written as DNA, the CDR3 is TGTGCCAGCTCACCACGAGTACAGGGGGGATACAATGAGCAGTTCTTC. The J gene is TRBJ2-1, the V gene TRBV18, with 8 bases aligning to TRBD1. CDR1 and CDR2 (germline): KGHSH, LQKENI. The CDR3 sequence is 16 residues long. J gave up 4 bases and V 1 base, and 6 bases lay outside the gene matches.

The gene calls are TRBV5-1 and TRBJ2-7, with 9 positions matching TRBD1. This CDR3 has 18 residues. The V segment lost 0 bases and the J segment 5 bases; nucleotides outside the gene matches: 15. Germline loops: CDR1 SGHRS, CDR2 YFSETQ. The chain's CDR3 is CASSLGPRTGTGRDEQYF. CDR3 coding DNA: TGCGCCAGCAGCTTGGGCCCGAGGACAGGGACAGGGAGGGACGAGCAGTACTTC.

The chain joins TRBV2 to TRBJ2-7, with 8 bases fitting TRBD1. Germline CDR1 reads SNHLY; CDR2 reads FYNNEI. With V trimmed by 9 bases and J by 0 bases, 7 bases remained unmatched. The CDR3 contains 14 residues. The CDR3 DNA sequence: TGTGCCAGTGAAAGGACAGGGAACTCCTACGAGCAGTACTTC. Translation: CASERTGNSYEQYF.

The chain employs TRBV5-8 and TRBJ2-3; D unclear. Germline CDR1 is SGHTS and CDR2 is YDEGEE. V was pared by 0 bases and J by 5 bases, with 10 bases between. CDR3 size: 14 residues. The CDR3 coding sequence is TGTGCCAGCAGCTTGGGGCAGGTTGGAGATACGCAGTATTTT. As protein: CASSLGQVGDTQYF. The whole variable domain, remainder taken from reference TRBV5-8 and TRBJ2-3, is EAGVTQSPTHLIKTRGQQATLRCSPISGHTSVYWYQQALGLGLQFLLWYDEGEERNRGNFPPRFSGRQFPNYSSELNVNALELEDSALYLCASSLGQVGDTQYFGPGTRLTVL.

CDR3 DNA: TGTGCCAGCAGCACCTCTAACACAGGGCGCTATGGCTACACCTTC. Residues: CASSTSNTGRYGYTF. The chain carries TRBV6-5 and TRBJ1-2; D is possibly TRBD1 (6 bases). The V gene's germline CDR1 is MNHEY and CDR2 SVGAGI. Between the trimmed V and J ends, which lost 6 bases and 4 bases, there was a span of 18 bases. The CDR3 has 15 residues.

The chain is built from TRBV27 and TRBJ1-2; TRBD1 matches 7 bases. The CDR3 is 16 amino acids. J was trimmed by 4 bases and V by 6 bases; bases with no gene match: 14. Germline CDR1 is MNHEY and CDR2 is SMNVEV (reference sequence). The CDR3 nucleotides are TGTGCCAGCAGCGCCCCCAATGTACAGGGGCCCTATGGCTACACCTTC. Residues: CASSAPNVQGPYGYTF.

V is TRBV20-1 and J is TRBJ2-3; D perhaps matches TRBD2 (6 bases). From germline, CDR1 is DFQATT and CDR2 SNEGSKA (reference sequence). V was trimmed by 7 bases and J by 1 base, leaving 6 bases between them. The CDR3 loop spans 11 amino acids. The DNA of the CDR3 is TGCAGTGTAGCGGGCACAGATACGCAGTATTTT. Amino acid sequence: CSVAGTDTQYF.